This passage covers 9 T cell receptor beta chains from one sample sequenced in a study of blood T cell repertoires in COVID-19. Profiled with immunoSEQ multiplex PCR; TCRdb holds only in-frame clones, not every one. This table has 200,000 to 300,000 clones, 80% to 90% appearing once. Sequenced input: peripheral blood. The receptors derive from a woman in her fifties or sixties with acute or convalescent COVID-19.

In this sample, this clone turned up a few times. V gene TRBV5-8 combines with J gene TRBJ1-1, with unresolved D. The CDR3 covers 16 residues. Germline-derived CDR1 and CDR2 are SGHTS and YDEGEE. V was shortened by 0 bases and J by 0 bases, with 12 bases between the two germline ends. This CDR3 reads CASSLGVITMNTEAFF. The CDR3 bases are TGTGCCAGCAGCTTGGGTGTGATAACAATGAACACTGAAGCTTTCTTT. Based on the CDR3 plus reference TRBV5-8 and TRBJ1-1, the full variable domain is EAGVTQSPTHLIKTRGQQATLRCSPISGHTSVYWYQQALGLGLQFLLWYDEGEERNRGNFPPRFSGRQFPNYSSELNVNALELEDSALYLCASSLGVITMNTEAFFGQGTRLTVV.

The V gene is TRBV4-1, the J gene TRBJ2-3; a possible D gene is TRBD1 (5 bases). The CDR3 sequence is 18 residues long. V was shortened by 0 bases and J by 4 bases, with 20 bases between the two germline ends. The germline V gene encodes CDR1 MGHRA and CDR2 YSYEKL. The CDR3 DNA follows: TGCGCCAGCAGCCAAGACTCATCAGGGTTGGGATTTGCAGATACGCAGTATTTT. It specifies CASSQDSSGLGFADTQYF.

V usage is TRBV7-9 and J usage is TRBJ2-7; 12 positions agree with TRBD2. With 3 bases clipped from V and 6 bases from J, the junction kept 3 bases outside the gene matches. CDR3 length equals 14 residues. Germline CDR1 and CDR2: SEHNR and FQNEAQ (reference sequence). CDR3 sequence: CASSFGTSGSEQYF. Written as DNA, the CDR3 is TGTGCCAGCAGCTTTGGGACTAGCGGGTCCGAGCAGTACTTC. The variable domain in full, completed from reference TRBV7-9 and TRBJ2-7, reads DTGVSQNPRHKITKRGQNVTFRCDPISEHNRLYWYRQTLGQGPEFLTYFQNEAQLEKSRLLSDRFSAERPKGSFSTLEIQRTEQGDSAMYLCASSFGTSGSEQYFGPGTRLTVT.

This clone was counted a single time. The V and J genes are TRBV5-1 and TRBJ2-1; 8 bases fit TRBD2. CDR1 is SGHRS and CDR2 is YFSETQ in the germline V gene. CDR3 length: 16 residues. The ends lost 4 bases at V and 9 bases at J; junction bases unmatched: 15. CDR3 region: CASSPSKGREALEQFF. DNA for the CDR3: TGCGCCAGCAGCCCCTCGAAGGGGCGGGAGGCGCTTGAGCAGTTCTTC.

The chain couples TRBV27 to TRBJ1-5; TRBD1 agrees at 7 bases. With 2 bases clipped from V and 4 bases from J, the junction kept 5 bases outside the gene matches. CDR1 and CDR2 (germline): MNHEY, SMNVEV (reference sequence). The CDR3 is 15 amino acids. CDR3 nucleotide sequence: TGTGCCAGCAGTTTAGCAGGGGGTCCAAATCAGCCCCAGCATTTT. Its protein is CASSLAGGPNQPQHF.

V gene TRBV5-1 combines with J gene TRBJ1-6, with D perhaps TRBD1 (6 bases). Trimming removed 7 bases from V and 9 bases from J, with 11 bases in between. Germline CDR1 reads SGHRS; CDR2 reads YFSETQ. The CDR3 spans 12 residues. CDR3 sequence (DNA): TGCGCCAGCGGTGTACAGGGTTCACCCCTCCACTTT. Translating it yields CASGVQGSPLHF.

The V gene is TRBV14, the J gene TRBJ1-1; D is unclear. Germline V gene data show CDR1 as SGHDN and CDR2 as FVKESK. The CDR3 is 14 residues long. Trimming took 1 base from V and 1 from J, leaving 7 bases between them. The CDR3: CASSQVTRNTEAFF. The CDR3 region has the DNA TGTGCCAGCAGCCAAGTCACGAGGAACACTGAAGCTTTCTTT.

The chain links TRBV6-5 to TRBJ2-5; 7 positions agree with TRBD1. The CDR3 has 16 residues. V shed 4 bases, J shed 0 bases, and the junction held 8 bases outside the gene matches. CDR1 and CDR2 from the germline V gene are MNHEY and SVGAGI. CDR3 residues: CASSSPRTGHQETQYF. In nucleotides, the CDR3 is TGTGCCAGCAGTTCCCCCCGGACAGGACACCAAGAGACCCAGTACTTC.

The chain combines TRBV18 with TRBJ1-1, with 8 bases aligning to TRBD1. Per germline, CDR1 KGHSH and CDR2 LQKENI. There are 16 residues in the CDR3. J lost 4 bases, V lost 3 bases, and 10 bases had no gene match. The CDR3 is CASSPLTGEWSTEAFF. The CDR3 bases are TGTGCCAGCTCACCCCTGACAGGGGAGTGGTCCACTGAAGCTTTCTTT.